A single sample gave rise to the 14 T cell receptor beta chains below, sequenced in a study of T cell responses to AZD1222 COVID-19 vaccine. Produced via immunoSEQ multiplex PCR; TCRdb's table is partial and in-frame only. The sample has 80,000 to 90,000 clones, roughly 90% seen once; the top ten hold about 3%. Material: peripheral blood, obtained on day 0 of AZD1222 vaccination. The source of these receptors is an adult in good health.

The V gene is TRBV9, the J gene TRBJ1-1, with TRBD1 as a possible D gene (5 bases). Trimming left V 2 bases short and J 11 bases short, with 22 bases between. Germline V gene lookup returns CDR1 SGDLS and CDR2 YYNGEE. This CDR3 has 15 amino acids. Written as DNA, the CDR3 is TGTGCCAGCAGCGTCTCGAGGACACGGGCTCGTGGGGCTTTCTTT. Translated, it gives CASSVSRTRARGAFF.

The genes are TRBV3-1 (or the pseudogene TRBV3-2) and TRBJ2-3; D perhaps matches TRBD2 (6 bases). This CDR3 is 15 amino acids long. The germline V gene has CDR1 LGHDT and CDR2 YNNKEL (reference sequence). Trimming stripped 2 bases from V and 2 bases from J, with 11 bases between. The CDR3 coding sequence is TGTGCCAGCAGCCAACTGGGGGGAGCCACAGATACGCAGTATTTT. Translating gives CASSQLGGATDTQYF.

The chain links TRBV11-3 to TRBJ2-7; weak D call: TRBD1 (6 bases). The CDR3 covers 13 residues. With 2 bases removed from V and 4 bases from J, the gap between germline ends came to 9 bases. Per germline, CDR1 SGHNT and CDR2 YENEEA. CDR3 DNA: TGTGCCAGCAGCTTAACAGGGAATTACGAGCAGTACTTC. It yields the protein CASSLTGNYEQYF.

The rearrangement uses TRBV19 and TRBJ1-4; a possible D gene is TRBD1 (5 bases). The V gene's germline CDR1 is LNHDA and CDR2 SQIVND (reference sequence). The V and J ends lost 6 bases and 0 bases respectively, with 14 bases between them. This CDR3 spans 16 amino acids. The CDR3 region has the DNA TGTGCCAGTAGGCGTGGGACTATCGCAACTAATGAAAAACTGTTTTTT. Its translation is CASRRGTIATNEKLFF.

The chain has TRBV27 and TRBJ2-1; perhaps D is TRBD1 or TRBD2 (5 bases each). Germline V gives CDR1 MNHEY, CDR2 SMNVEV (reference sequence). The ends were cut back, 5 bases at V and 6 bases at J, with 17 bases in the middle. The CDR3 consists of 15 residues. For the CDR3, the DNA is TGTGCCAGCAGTATCCGGGACCCCAAGGTCAATGAGCAGTTCTTC. Translating it yields CASSIRDPKVNEQFF.

This chain joins TRBV10-2 and TRBJ1-2, with D maybe TRBD1 (5 bases). V was clipped by 5 bases and J by 8 bases, with 12 bases between them. This CDR3 is built from 12 residues. Per the germline V gene, CDR1 is WSHSY and CDR2 is SAAADI. The CDR3 here is CASSPPQGGYTF. DNA of the CDR3: TGCGCCAGCAGTCCCCCCCAGGGAGGCTACACCTTC.

This chain joins TRBV6-1 and TRBJ2-7, with D possibly TRBD1 on 5 matching bases. Per germline, CDR1 MNHNS and CDR2 SASEGT. CDR3 length equals 15 residues. V was cut by 2 bases and J by 0 bases, with 11 bases left in between. CDR3 in DNA: TGTGCCAGCAGTGAAACCGACAGTAGCTCCTACGAGCAGTACTTC. Amino acids: CASSETDSSSYEQYF.

The V gene is TRBV3-1 (or the pseudogene TRBV3-2), the J gene TRBJ2-5, with 7 bases identical to TRBD2. The CDR3 totals 15 residues. Germline V lookup: CDR1 LGHDT, CDR2 YNNKEL (reference sequence). The V segment lost 4 bases and the J segment 4 bases; nucleotides outside the gene matches: 9. CDR3 nucleotides: TGTGCCAGCAGCCCGTTCTTCGGGGAGGGAGAGACCCAGTACTTC. It translates to CASSPFFGEGETQYF.

The V call is TRBV28, the J call TRBJ2-7; perhaps D is TRBD1 or TRBD2 (7 bases each). The CDR3 contains 13 residues. CDR1 and CDR2 (germline): MDHEN, SYDVKM. V was cut by 3 bases and J by 5 bases, with 11 bases left in between. The CDR3 DNA sequence: TGTGCCAGCAGTTTCAGGGGGGGCGACGAGCAGTACTTC. Translated: CASSFRGGDEQYF.

The chain uses TRBV28 and TRBJ1-5, with D possibly being TRBD1 (6 bases). CDR3 length: 17 amino acids. Deletions cut 4 bases from V and 2 bases from J, with 18 bases between. CDR1 MDHEN and CDR2 SYDVKM come from the germline V gene. CDR3 loop: CASSWGTPQGRNQPQHF. In DNA form, the CDR3 reads TGTGCCAGCAGTTGGGGGACACCTCAGGGTCGCAATCAGCCCCAGCATTTT.

V is TRBV10-1 and J is TRBJ1-2, with D possibly matching TRBD1 (6 bases). The V end lost 3 bases, the J end lost 9 bases, and 14 bases lay between the germline ends. Germline V gene data show CDR1 as WNHNN and CDR2 as SYGVQD (reference sequence). There are 13 residues in the CDR3. Here the CDR3 reads CASSDRPRGSYTF. CDR3 DNA: TGCGCCAGCAGTGACCGCCCCAGGGGTAGCTACACCTTC.

This clone appeared once. DNA for the CDR3: TGTGCCAGCAGCTTTCAGGGGATCGGATCACCCCTCCACTTT. Protein: CASSFQGIGSPLHF. V usage is TRBV7-9 and J usage is TRBJ1-6; D might be TRBD1 (6 bases). Trimming stripped 3 bases from V and 10 bases from J, with 13 bases between. This CDR3 contains 14 residues. Germline V gene lookup returns CDR1 SEHNR and CDR2 FQNEAQ (reference sequence).

This clone was found once. CDR3 residues: CASSVGAGNQPQHF. The DNA of the CDR3 is TGTGCCAGCAGTGTAGGGGCCGGCAATCAGCCCCAGCATTTT. J is TRBJ1-5 and V is TRBV2; D is perhaps TRBD1 (5 bases). V lost 4 bases to trimming and J lost 2 bases, with 9 bases between them. Per germline, CDR1 SNHLY and CDR2 FYNNEI. The CDR3 has 14 residues.

V is TRBV7-9 and J is TRBJ1-1; a possible D gene is TRBD1 (6 bases). The CDR3 is made up of 16 amino acids. Germline V gives CDR1 SEHNR, CDR2 FQNEAQ (reference sequence). The V end lost 5 bases, the J end lost 11 bases, and 27 bases lay between the germline ends. CDR3 residues: CASSTYSAGTSNGAFF. DNA of the CDR3: TGTGCCAGCAGCACCTATTCCGCCGGGACATCAAATGGGGCTTTCTTT.